What follows are 23 T cell receptor beta chains derived from one specimen sequenced in a study of CXCR3-negative and CXCR3-positive naive CD8 T cells. General observations from the study: CXCR3-positive naive cells had TRB CDR3s that were more hydrophobic than CXCR3-negative naive cells had.

TRB cDNA libraries were made by UMI-labeled 5' RACE. No DNA is given; TCRdb re-called the 5' RACE reads and lists each CDR3 protein once. The listing contains over 150,000 distinct CDR3 sequences. These receptors lack a known antigen. The specimen sequenced was naive CXCR3+ CD8+ T cells from blood. Subset in this sample: CD45RO-CCR7+CD27+CD95- naive CD8+ T cells expressing CXCR3 (TNR3+). Receptor source: a human donor in good health. Some clones in this sample may be carry-over from other donors' samples.

This CDR3 reads CASKGPSYNEQFF. The chain recombines TRBV12-3 or TRBV12-4 with TRBJ2-1; TCRdb returns TRBD2, unconfirmable since there is no DNA. The CDR3 is 13 residues long.

The V gene is TRBV5-1, the J gene TRBJ2-7; TCRdb's D call, TRBD1, is unchecked because there is no DNA. Germline assignment: CDR1 SGHRS and CDR2 YFSETQ. There are 18 residues in the CDR3. This chain's CDR3 is CARKSGRLDRGHSYEQYF.

J is TRBJ2-1 and V is TRBV28; TCRdb indicates TRBD2, and absent DNA this call remains unverified. The CDR3 is made up of 16 amino acids. The germline CDR1 and CDR2 sequences are MDHEN and SYDVKM. This chain's CDR3 is CASSARLAGGPDEQFF.

CDR3 sequence reads: CAGSPTSTFREAFF. The genes are TRBV28 and TRBJ1-1. The CDR3 spans 14 residues. CDR1 is MDHEN and CDR2 is SYDVKM in the germline V gene.

V is TRBV11-1 and J is TRBJ2-7; there is no DNA to check the TCRdb D call of TRBD2. Looked up from germline, CDR1 is SGHAT and CDR2 is FQDESV (reference sequence). The CDR3 loop spans 17 amino acids. The CDR3 protein is CASSLLDDGRSPYEQYF.

The CDR3 is CSAREQGAQDYEQYF. V gene TRBV20-1 combines with J gene TRBJ2-7; absent DNA, TCRdb's TRBD1 call cannot be checked. This CDR3 has 15 amino acids. CDR1 is DFQATT, CDR2 SNEGSKA, per germline (reference sequence).

This chain joins TRBV7-6 and TRBJ2-7. Looked up from germline, CDR1 is SGHVS and CDR2 is FNYEAQ. The CDR3 contains 12 residues. CDR3 protein: CASSYDNYEQYF.

The chain recombines TRBV11-1 with TRBJ2-3. Germline values: CDR1 SGHAT, CDR2 FQDESV (reference sequence). There are 12 residues in the CDR3. The CDR3: CASSPSEHTQYF.

This sequence joins TRBV13 and TRBJ2-7. Germline values: CDR1 PRHDT, CDR2 FYEKMQ (reference sequence). This CDR3 comprises 13 residues. CDR3 protein: CASKAGPSYEQYF.

The rearrangement links TRBV20-1 to TRBJ2-1; TCRdb names TRBD2, which stays unverified in the absence of DNA. Looked up from germline, CDR1 is DFQATT and CDR2 is SNEGSKA (reference sequence). This CDR3 contains 16 residues. CDR3: CSARGLAESSYNEQFF.

V gene TRBV4-1 combines with J gene TRBJ2-3; TCRdb indicates TRBD1, and absent DNA this call remains unverified. The CDR3 has 13 amino acids. Germline values: CDR1 MGHRA, CDR2 YSYEKL. The CDR3 protein is CATRHDGADTQYF.

The chain has TRBV9 and TRBJ2-5; TCRdb outputs TRBD1, but without DNA this stays unchecked. There are 15 residues in the CDR3. Looked up from germline, CDR1 is SGDLS and CDR2 is YYNGEE. The CDR3 is CASSVGDRGGETQYF.

This chain uses TRBV11-1 with TRBJ1-1. The CDR3 covers 11 residues. CDR1 is SGHAT and CDR2 is FQDESV in the germline V gene (reference sequence). CDR3 protein: CASSFGSEAFF.

V gene TRBV12-3 or TRBV12-4 combines with J gene TRBJ2-7; TCRdb's D call, TRBD1, is unchecked because there is no DNA. This CDR3 has 13 residues. This CDR3 is CASSDGDRDEQYF.

This sequence joins TRBV28 and TRBJ1-5; TCRdb's D call, TRBD1, is unchecked because there is no DNA. This CDR3 has 14 residues. Germline CDR1 and CDR2: MDHEN and SYDVKM. The CDR3 spells CASSDRGDNQPQHF. Filled out from reference TRBV28 and TRBJ1-5, the complete variable domain reads DVKVTQSSRYLVKRTGEKVFLECVQDMDHENMFWYRQDPGLGLRLIYFSYDVKMKEKGDIPEGYSVSREKKERFSLILESASTNQTSMYLCASSDRGDNQPQHFGDGTRLSIL.

V is TRBV20-1 and J is TRBJ2-1; TCRdb's D gene call, TRBD2, goes unchecked for lack of DNA. This CDR3 is built from 16 residues. Germline-derived CDR1 and CDR2 are DFQATT and SNEGSKA (reference sequence). CDR3: CSAVPSRLAGYNEQFF.

This CDR3 is CSAREPGNTGELFF. This chain links TRBV20-1 with TRBJ2-2; TCRdb proposes TRBD1, but this gene call is untestable without DNA. There are 14 residues in the CDR3. Germline V CDR1 and CDR2: DFQATT, SNEGSKA (reference sequence).

The rearrangement links TRBV4-3 to TRBJ1-5. CDR1 is LGHNA and CDR2 is YSLEER in the germline V gene. The CDR3 consists of 15 residues. CDR3: CASSPPRDGNQPQHF.

The V gene is TRBV21-1, the J gene TRBJ1-1; the TRBD1 assignment by TCRdb is unverifiable without DNA. TRBV21-1 represents a pseudogene. The CDR3 totals 13 residues. CDR3 sequence reads: CALNRAPNTEAFF.

The V gene is TRBV7-6, the J gene TRBJ1-1; TCRdb proposes TRBD1, but this gene call is untestable without DNA. The length of the CDR3 is 13 residues. From germline, CDR1 is SGHVS and CDR2 FNYEAQ. The CDR3 spells CASSPGGDTEAFF.

The V call is TRBV27, the J call TRBJ2-7. Germline CDR1 and CDR2: MNHEY and SMNVEV (reference sequence). The CDR3 is 17 residues long. The CDR3: CASSLSFGTFPSYEQYF.

V and J are TRBV11-1 and TRBJ2-1; with no DNA, the TCRdb D assignment of TRBD2 cannot be verified. The germline CDR1 and CDR2 sequences are SGHAT and FQDESV (reference sequence). The length of the CDR3 is 18 residues. This chain's CDR3 is CASSPGLAGVSRYNEQFF.

The chain employs TRBV20-1 and TRBJ1-1; TCRdb returns TRBD1, unconfirmable since there is no DNA. Looked up from germline, CDR1 is DFQATT and CDR2 is SNEGSKA (reference sequence). The CDR3 spans 16 residues. The CDR3 region is CSARVLRQEMNTEAFF.